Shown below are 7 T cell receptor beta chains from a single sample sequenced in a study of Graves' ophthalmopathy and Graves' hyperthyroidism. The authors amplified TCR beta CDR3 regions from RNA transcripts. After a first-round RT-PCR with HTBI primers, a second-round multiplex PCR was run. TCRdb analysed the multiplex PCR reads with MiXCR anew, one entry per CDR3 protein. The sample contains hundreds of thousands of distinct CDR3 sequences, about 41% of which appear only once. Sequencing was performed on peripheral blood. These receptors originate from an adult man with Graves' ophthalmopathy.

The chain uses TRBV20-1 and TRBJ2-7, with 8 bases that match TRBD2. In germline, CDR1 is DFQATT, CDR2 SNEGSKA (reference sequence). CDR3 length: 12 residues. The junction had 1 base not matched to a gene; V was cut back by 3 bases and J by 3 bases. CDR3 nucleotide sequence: TGCAGTGCTAGGGGACTAGTCTACGAGCAGTACTTC. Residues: CSARGLVYEQYF.

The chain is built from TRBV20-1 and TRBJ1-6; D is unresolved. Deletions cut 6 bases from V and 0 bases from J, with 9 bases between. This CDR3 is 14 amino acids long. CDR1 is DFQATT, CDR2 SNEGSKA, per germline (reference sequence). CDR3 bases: TGCAGTGCGGAGCAAAGCTCCTATAATTCACCCCTCCACTTT. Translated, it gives CSAEQSSYNSPLHF.

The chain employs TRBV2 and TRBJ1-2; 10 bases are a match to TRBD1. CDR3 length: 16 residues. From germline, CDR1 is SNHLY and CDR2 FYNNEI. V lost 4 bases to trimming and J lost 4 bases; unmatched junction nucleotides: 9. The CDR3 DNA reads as TGTGCCAGCAGTGCTGAGGGGACAGGGGTTGGCTATGGCTACACCTTC. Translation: CASSAEGTGVGYGYTF. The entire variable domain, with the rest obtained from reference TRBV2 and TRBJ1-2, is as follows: EPEVTQTPSHQVTQMGQEVILRCVPISNHLYFYWYRQILGQKVEFLVSFYNNEISEKSEIFDDQFSVERPDGSNFTLKIRSTKLEDSAMYFCASSAEGTGVGYGYTFGSGTRLTVV.

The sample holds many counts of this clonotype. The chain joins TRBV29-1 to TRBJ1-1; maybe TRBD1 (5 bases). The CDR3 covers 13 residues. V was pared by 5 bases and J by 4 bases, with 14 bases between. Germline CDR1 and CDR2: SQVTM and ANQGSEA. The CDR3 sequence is CSVSLGGSTEAFF. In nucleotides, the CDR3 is TGCAGCGTTTCCCTGGGGGGGAGCACTGAAGCTTTCTTT.

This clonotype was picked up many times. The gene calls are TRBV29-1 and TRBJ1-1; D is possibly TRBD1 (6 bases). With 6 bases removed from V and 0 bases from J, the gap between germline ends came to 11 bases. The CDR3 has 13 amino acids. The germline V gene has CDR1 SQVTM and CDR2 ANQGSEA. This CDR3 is CSVPGQLNTEAFF. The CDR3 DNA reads TGCAGCGTCCCCGGACAGTTGAACACTGAAGCTTTCTTT.

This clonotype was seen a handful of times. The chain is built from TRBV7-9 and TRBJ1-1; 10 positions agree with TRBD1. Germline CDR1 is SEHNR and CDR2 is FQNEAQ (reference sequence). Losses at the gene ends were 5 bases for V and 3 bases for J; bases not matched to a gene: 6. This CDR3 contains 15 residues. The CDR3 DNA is TGTGCCAGCAGCACCAGAGGACAGGGGGACACTGAAGCTTTCTTT. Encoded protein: CASSTRGQGDTEAFF.

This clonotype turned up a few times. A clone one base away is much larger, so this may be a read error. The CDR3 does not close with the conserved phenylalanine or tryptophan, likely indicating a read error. The chain's CDR3 is CASSQRQGIGNTIYS. The CDR3 coding sequence is TGTGCCAGCAGTCAACGACAGGGTATAGGAAACACCATATATTCT. The chain employs TRBV6-6 and TRBJ1-3; TRBD1 matches 7 bases. The CDR3 is 15 amino acids. The V gene end was trimmed by 5 bases and the J gene end by 4 bases; junction bases not matched to a gene: 8. Germline CDR1 is MNHNY and CDR2 is SVGAGI (reference sequence).